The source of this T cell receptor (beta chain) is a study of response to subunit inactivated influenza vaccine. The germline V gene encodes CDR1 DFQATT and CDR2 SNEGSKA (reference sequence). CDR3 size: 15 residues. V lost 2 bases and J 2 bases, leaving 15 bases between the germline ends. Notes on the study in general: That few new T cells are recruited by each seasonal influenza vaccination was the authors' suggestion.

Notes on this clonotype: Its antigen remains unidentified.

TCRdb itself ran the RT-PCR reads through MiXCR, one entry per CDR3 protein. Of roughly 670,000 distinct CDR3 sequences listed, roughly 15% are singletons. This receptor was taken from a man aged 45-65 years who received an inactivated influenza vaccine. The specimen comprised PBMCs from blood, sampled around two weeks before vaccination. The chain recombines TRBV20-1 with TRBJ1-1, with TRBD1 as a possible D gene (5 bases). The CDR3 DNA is TGCAGTGCTAGAATGGCAGGGAGGGGTAACACTGAAGCTTTCTTT. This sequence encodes CSARMAGRGNTEAFF.